This TCR beta chain was retrieved from a study of tissue T cells after allogeneic stem cell transplantation. In the study overall: Where cell numbers permitted, CD3+ T cells were sorted from preserved blood and marrow. The study's findings and limits: Blood and spleen captured only part of the tissue TCR repertoire.

In germline, CDR1 is GTSNPN, CDR2 SVGIG (reference sequence). Trimming removed 3 bases from V and 5 bases from J, with 7 bases in between. This CDR3 comprises 12 residues. Survey-depth TCRbeta CDR3 sequencing reported V/J genes and productive frequencies. Clones were sequenced by immunoSEQ multiplex PCR, and TCRdb holds only the in-frame ones, with some missing. The sample yields 26,000 or so clones, more than 80% seen once. Worth noting for this clone: Antigen unknown.

Sample: blood, taken before transplantation. This chain links TRBV30 with TRBJ1-4, with no clear D. The TCR was taken from a male donor at least 60 years old who later had graft-versus-host disease after an allogeneic stem cell transplant. CDR3 coding DNA: TGTGCCTGGAGGTTCGGGAATGAAAAACTGTTTTTT. Protein sequence: CAWRFGNEKLFF.